A single sample gave rise to the 10 T cell receptor beta chains below, sequenced in a study of T-cell reconstitution after alpha-beta-depleted transplantation in children. Preparation of the TCRbeta library was carried out with unique molecular identifiers. A single record per CDR3 protein comes from TCRdb applying MiXCR to the PCR reads. This sample has fewer than 550,000 distinct CDR3 sequences, with about a tenth found just once. Here the sequenced sample was PBMCs from the stem cell graft donor, taken from the stem cell graft. The receptors derive from a human donor who donated a stem cell graft to a child with acute myeloid leukemia.

This clonotype was seen a few times. The chain combines TRBV7-2 with TRBJ1-2; D call uncertain. Trimming pared 3 bases from V and 3 bases from J, leaving 14 bases between. Germline values: CDR1 SGHTA, CDR2 FQGNSA. The CDR3 has 15 residues. The CDR3 DNA follows: TGTGCCAGCAGCTTCAACAGCTACCTGGACTATGGCTACACCTTC. It is translated as CASSFNSYLDYGYTF.

This clonotype has a handful of counts. The chain joins TRBV29-1 to TRBJ1-2, with TRBD1 matching over 8 bases. Looked up from germline, CDR1 is SQVTM and CDR2 is ANQGSEA. This CDR3 spans 15 amino acids. The ends lost 3 bases at V and 0 bases at J; junction bases unmatched: 6. CDR3 bases: TGCAGCGTTGATCCTGGGACAGGACCTAACTATGGCTACACCTTC. Its protein is CSVDPGTGPNYGYTF.

The table lists this clonotype with a few counts. J is TRBJ2-7 and V is TRBV27; tentative D call: TRBD2 (6 bases). Per germline, CDR1 MNHEY and CDR2 SMNVEV (reference sequence). V was cut by 6 bases and J by 4 bases, with 22 bases left in between. The CDR3 spans 16 residues. The CDR3: CASRTPATPAGYEQYF. CDR3 sequence (DNA): TGTGCCAGCAGGACCCCGGCGACGCCGGCGGGGTACGAGCAGTACTTC.

The chain combines TRBV5-1 with TRBJ2-2; D remains ambiguous. Per germline, CDR1 SGHRS and CDR2 YFSETQ. The CDR3 is 14 residues long. V shed 0 bases and J shed 4 bases, with 7 bases lying between them. The CDR3 loop is CASSLEVATGELFF. Here the CDR3 DNA reads TGCGCCAGCAGCTTGGAGGTTGCCACCGGGGAGCTGTTTTTT. Variable domain in full (rest from reference TRBV5-1 and TRBJ2-2): KAGVTQTPRYLIKTRGQQVTLSCSPISGHRSVSWYQQTPGQGLQFLFEYFSETQRNKGNFPGRFSGRQFSNSRSEMNVSTLELGDSALYLCASSLEVATGELFFGEGSRLTVL.

J is TRBJ1-4 and V is TRBV28, with a possible D match to TRBD1 (5 bases). Per germline, CDR1 MDHEN and CDR2 SYDVKM. The CDR3 sequence is 15 residues long. V was trimmed by 4 bases and J by 5 bases, leaving 14 bases between them. The CDR3 DNA reads TGTGCCAGCAGTTCCGGGACGGGACCAAATGAAAAACTGTTTTTT. As protein: CASSSGTGPNEKLFF.

This clonotype has just a few counts. This rearrangement joins TRBV6-5 to TRBJ1-3; D remains unclear. The germline V gene encodes CDR1 MNHEY and CDR2 SVGAGI. Trimming took 4 bases from V and 0 from J, leaving 7 bases between them. The CDR3 runs 14 residues. CDR3 DNA: TGTGCCAGCAGTTCTGACCGCTCTGGAAACACCATATATTTT. As protein: CASSSDRSGNTIYF.

This clonotype was counted a few times. J is TRBJ2-3 and V is TRBV10-3; no clear D gene. This CDR3 comprises 15 residues. V dropped 3 bases and J dropped 0 bases, with 10 bases sitting between them. The germline gives CDR1 ENHRY, CDR2 SYGVKD. CDR3 residues: CAISDSTTSTDTQYF. CDR3 DNA: TGTGCCATCAGTGACTCCACGACTAGCACAGATACGCAGTATTTT.

In its sample, this clonotype was seen a few times. This chain joins TRBV18 and TRBJ2-7; 7 bases map to TRBD1. This CDR3 comprises 11 residues. The V and J ends lost 8 bases and 6 bases, in that order; junction bases with no gene match: 4. Germline CDR1 KGHSH, CDR2 LQKENI. CDR3 loop: CASATGAEQYF. The CDR3 DNA reads as TGTGCCAGCGCCACAGGGGCCGAGCAGTACTTC.

Here the CDR3 DNA reads TGTGCCAGCAGCGGGACAGGGGGCTCTGGGGCCAACGTCCTGACTTTC. Translation gives CASSGTGGSGANVLTF. The chain joins TRBV3-1 to TRBJ2-6; 11 positions agree with TRBD1. The length of the CDR3 is 16 residues. Trimming removed 5 bases from V and 0 bases from J; junction bases left unmatched: 0. The germline V gene has CDR1 LGHDT and CDR2 YNNKEL (reference sequence).

This clonotype came up a few times. The chain uses TRBV6-6 and TRBJ2-1; D is perhaps TRBD1 (6 bases). This CDR3 has 13 amino acids. V was shortened by 9 bases and J by 6 bases, with 15 bases between the two germline ends. In germline, CDR1 is MNHNY, CDR2 SVGAGI (reference sequence). The CDR3 bases are TGTGCCAGTGGGACATCTACCCCCAATGAGCAGTTCTTC. Translated, it gives CASGTSTPNEQFF.